This T cell receptor (beta chain) was found in a study of shared clonotypes between healthy human individuals. Here immunoSEQ multiplex PCR was the method, and the copy in TCRdb shows in-frame clones only, minus some. The table has some 1,100,000 clones, roughly 74% seen once. CDR1 and CDR2 from the germline V gene are DFQATT and SNEGSKA (reference sequence). Trimming stripped 5 bases from V and 7 bases from J, with 8 bases between. This CDR3 contains 10 residues. This chain links TRBV20-1 with TRBJ1-1; possibly TRBD1 for D (5 bases). The TCR sequence derives from a man aged 18 to 30 in good health. Some clones in this sample may be carry-over from other donors' samples. Source material: memory CD4+ T cells from PBMCs. Sample subset: CD45RA-negative fraction. The CDR3 nucleotides read TGCAGTGCTTCGGGGGGTGAAGCTTTCTTT. The encoded protein is CSASGGEAFF.